One T cell receptor beta chain is described in this entry. Antigen specificity is unknown. Its ends do not fully match the called genes, so a read error is possible. The data stem from a study of cytotoxic CD8 clonotypes in ibrutinib-treated CLL. Sequencing was performed with immunoSEQ multiplex PCR; in TCRdb, only in-frame clones are kept and a portion is missing. Here the sample spans nearly 300,000 clones, more than 70% being singletons. Study-wide results and limits: Clonality was elevated at ibrutinib response and had returned toward baseline at progression.

In germline, CDR1 is MNHNS, CDR2 SASEGT. CDR3 length: 13 residues. The receptor's source is a human donor with chronic lymphocytic leukemia. The sequencing used PBMCs, collected at disease progression, from a patient treated with ibrutinib. V is TRBV6-1 and J is TRBJ2-2; D ambiguous. CDR3 in amino acids: CASREVYTGELFF. For the CDR3, the DNA is TGTGCCAGCAGGGAAGTTTACACCGGGGAGCTGTTTTTT.